This TCR beta chain was observed in a study of shared clonotypes between healthy human individuals. V lost 3 bases, J lost 0 bases, and 19 bases stayed unmatched. There are 20 residues in the CDR3. Germline-derived CDR1 and CDR2 are SGDLS and YYNGEE. The data were produced by immunoSEQ multiplex PCR, yet TCRdb's version contains in-frame clones alone and is incomplete. The data hold 1,400,000 or so clones, with about 98.5% observed a single time. This chain links TRBV9 with TRBJ2-3, with 7 bases lining up with TRBD2. The receptor was derived from a man in his thirties or forties in good health. Sequencing was done on a sample of naive CD4+ T cells sorted from blood. Subset of the sample: CD45RA+ positively selected. The CDR3, as DNA: TGTGCCAGCAGCGCCCCGAAGGGAGGGGAGAACACTTTCAGCACAGATACGCAGTATTTT. This codes for CASSAPKGGENTFSTDTQYF. The whole variable domain, filled in from reference TRBV9 and TRBJ2-3, reads DSGVTQTPKHLITATGQRVTLRCSPRSGDLSVYWYQQSLDQGLQFLIQYYNGEERAKGNILERFSAQQFPDLHSELNLSSLELGDSALYFCASSAPKGGENTFSTDTQYFGPGTRLTVL.